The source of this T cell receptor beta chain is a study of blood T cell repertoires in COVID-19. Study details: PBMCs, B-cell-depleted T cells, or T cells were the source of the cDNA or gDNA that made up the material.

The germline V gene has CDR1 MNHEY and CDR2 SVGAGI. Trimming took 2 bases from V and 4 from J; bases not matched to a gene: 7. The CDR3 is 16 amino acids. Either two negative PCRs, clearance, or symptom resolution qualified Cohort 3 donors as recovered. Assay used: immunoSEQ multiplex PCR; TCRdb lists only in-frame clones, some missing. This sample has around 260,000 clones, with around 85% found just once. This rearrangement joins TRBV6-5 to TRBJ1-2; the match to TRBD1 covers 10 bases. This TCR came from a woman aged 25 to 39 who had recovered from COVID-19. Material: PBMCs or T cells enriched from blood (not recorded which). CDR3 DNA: TGTGCCAGCAGTTACCAGGAGACAGGGGGCTTCTATGGCTACACCTTC. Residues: CASSYQETGGFYGYTF.